Listed here are 14 T cell receptor beta chains from one sample, sequenced in a study of blood T cell repertoires in COVID-19. Sequenced by immunoSEQ multiplex PCR; TCRdb stores in-frame clones only, minus some. The repertoire has 300,000 or so clones, about 87% of them found once; the top ten carry over 3.5%. Sequenced: peripheral blood. The receptors derive from a woman in her forties with acute or convalescent COVID-19.

The J gene is TRBJ2-5, the V gene TRBV18; tentative D call: TRBD2 (5 bases). CDR1 KGHSH and CDR2 LQKENI come from the germline V gene. The V and J ends lost 2 bases and 7 bases respectively, with 14 bases between them. The CDR3 totals 14 residues. The CDR3 protein is CASSPSWEEGTQYF. Here the CDR3 DNA reads TGTGCCAGCTCACCAAGTTGGGAAGAGGGGACCCAGTACTTC.

The V gene is TRBV9, the J gene TRBJ1-1; the D is unclear. The CDR3 contains 12 residues. CDR1 and CDR2 from the germline V gene are SGDLS and YYNGEE. Trimming stripped 3 bases from V and 2 bases from J, with 5 bases between. The CDR3 region has the DNA TGTGCCAGCAGCGCAGATAACACTGAAGCTTTCTTT. It translates to CASSADNTEAFF. Using reference TRBV9 and TRBJ1-1 for the parts outside the CDR3, the full variable domain is DSGVTQTPKHLITATGQRVTLRCSPRSGDLSVYWYQQSLDQGLQFLIQYYNGEERAKGNILERFSAQQFPDLHSELNLSSLELGDSALYFCASSADNTEAFFGQGTRLTVV.

This chain joins TRBV2 and TRBJ2-4; D gene uncertain. Deletions cut 2 bases from V and 0 bases from J, with 5 bases between. The CDR3 loop spans 14 amino acids. Germline CDR1 reads SNHLY; CDR2 reads FYNNEI. CDR3 sequence: CASSESLAKNIQYF. DNA for the CDR3: TGTGCCAGCAGTGAATCCTTAGCCAAAAACATTCAGTACTTC.

The chain links TRBV19 to TRBJ2-5; tentatively, D is TRBD2 (6 bases). V was clipped by 7 bases and J by 5 bases, with 14 bases between them. Germline V gene lookup returns CDR1 LNHDA and CDR2 SQIVND (reference sequence). This CDR3 region has 13 residues. CDR3 loop: CASNGGVAETQYF. As DNA, the CDR3 is TGTGCCAGTAATGGAGGGGTCGCTGAGACCCAGTACTTC.

The V and J genes are TRBV2 and TRBJ1-2, with D uncertain. Germline V CDR1 and CDR2: SNHLY, FYNNEI. This CDR3 is 13 amino acids long. Trimming stripped 9 bases from V and 3 bases from J, with 14 bases between. The CDR3 nucleotides read TGTGCCAGGGGCCCCAAGTCTGACTATGGCTACACCTTC. It encodes CARGPKSDYGYTF.

The DNA for the CDR3 is TGCGCCAGCAGCTTTCAGGGGCAATACACAGATACGCAGTATTTT. Translation gives CASSFQGQYTDTQYF. The genes are TRBV5-1 and TRBJ2-3, with a weak D call TRBD1 (6 bases). CDR1 is SGHRS, CDR2 YFSETQ, per germline. V was trimmed by 2 bases and J by 2 bases, leaving 12 bases between them. The CDR3 totals 15 residues. The entire variable domain, with the rest obtained from reference TRBV5-1 and TRBJ2-3, is as follows: KAGVTQTPRYLIKTRGQQVTLSCSPISGHRSVSWYQQTPGQGLQFLFEYFSETQRNKGNFPGRFSGRQFSNSRSEMNVSTLELGDSALYLCASSFQGQYTDTQYFGPGTRLTVL.

The chain joins TRBV6-5 to TRBJ2-7; 8 bases fit TRBD1. V dropped 7 bases and J dropped 4; count of bases not matched to a gene: 9. From germline, CDR1 is MNHEY and CDR2 SVGAGI. The CDR3 extends over 14 amino acids. CDR3 bases: TGTGCCAGCACCGCGGACAGGGCGCCTTACGAGCAGTACGTC. Translating it yields CASTADRAPYEQYV.

The V gene is TRBV5-4, the J gene TRBJ1-1; a weak D match, TRBD1 (5 bases). The CDR3 is 11 amino acids. Germline V CDR1 and CDR2: SGHNT, YYREEE (reference sequence). The V end was cut by 7 bases, the J end by 11 bases, with 15 bases between. The CDR3 here is CASETIRGAFF. The CDR3 DNA is TGTGCCAGCGAGACGATCCGGGGGGCTTTCTTT.

The chain has TRBV3-1 (or the pseudogene TRBV3-2) and TRBJ1-2, with 7 bases fitting TRBD1. CDR3 length equals 17 residues. With 1 base clipped from V and 4 bases from J, the junction kept 12 bases outside the gene matches. Germline V gives CDR1 LGHDT, CDR2 YNNKEL (reference sequence). CDR3 loop: CASSQGGTGTAIYGYTF. DNA for the CDR3: TGTGCCAGCAGCCAAGGAGGCACCGGGACAGCTATCTATGGCTACACCTTC.

The rearrangement joins TRBV5-1 to TRBJ2-5, with a weak D call TRBD1 (5 bases). V lost 0 bases to trimming and J lost 3 bases, with 9 bases between them. This CDR3 has 14 residues. Germline CDR1 is SGHRS and CDR2 is YFSETQ. CDR3 in amino acids: CASSLGRVEETQYF. As DNA, the CDR3 is TGCGCCAGCAGCTTGGGCAGGGTGGAAGAGACCCAGTACTTC.

The rearrangement joins TRBV9 to TRBJ1-1; no clear D. The CDR3 spans 15 residues. Germline V gene data show CDR1 as SGDLS and CDR2 as YYNGEE. Deletions cut 3 bases from V and 3 bases from J, with 15 bases between. The CDR3 DNA follows: TGTGCCAGCAGCGCCCAGAGTGGGAGGGACACTGAAGCTTTCTTT. Its protein product is CASSAQSGRDTEAFF.

The V call is TRBV9, the J call TRBJ1-6; D possibly corresponds to TRBD1 (6 bases). Deletions cut 5 bases from V and 9 bases from J, with 9 bases between. Looked up from germline, CDR1 is SGDLS and CDR2 is YYNGEE. CDR3 length equals 12 residues. The CDR3 DNA reads as TGTGCCAGCAGTACAGGGCGTTCACCCCTCCACTTT. Translated: CASSTGRSPLHF.

This rearrangement joins TRBV5-5 to TRBJ1-6, with D possibly matching TRBD1 (6 bases). V lost 0 bases, J lost 6 bases, and 10 bases lay in between. The CDR3 is 15 residues long. CDR1 is SGHKS and CDR2 is YYEKEE in the germline V gene (reference sequence). In DNA form, the CDR3 reads TGTGCCAGCAGCTTGGCCGGGACAATTAATTCACCCCTCCACTTT. It yields the protein CASSLAGTINSPLHF.

Comments on this clone: Additional DNA sequences in this sample encode the identical CDR3. This chain uses TRBV25-1 with TRBJ2-5; no reliable D call. Trimming removed 4 bases at V and 3 bases at J, with 3 bases between. The CDR3 has 11 amino acids. The germline CDR1 and CDR2 sequences are MGHDK and SYGVNS. The CDR3 nucleotides are TGTGCCAGCAGTGCCAAAGAGACCCAGTACTTC. This codes for CASSAKETQYF.